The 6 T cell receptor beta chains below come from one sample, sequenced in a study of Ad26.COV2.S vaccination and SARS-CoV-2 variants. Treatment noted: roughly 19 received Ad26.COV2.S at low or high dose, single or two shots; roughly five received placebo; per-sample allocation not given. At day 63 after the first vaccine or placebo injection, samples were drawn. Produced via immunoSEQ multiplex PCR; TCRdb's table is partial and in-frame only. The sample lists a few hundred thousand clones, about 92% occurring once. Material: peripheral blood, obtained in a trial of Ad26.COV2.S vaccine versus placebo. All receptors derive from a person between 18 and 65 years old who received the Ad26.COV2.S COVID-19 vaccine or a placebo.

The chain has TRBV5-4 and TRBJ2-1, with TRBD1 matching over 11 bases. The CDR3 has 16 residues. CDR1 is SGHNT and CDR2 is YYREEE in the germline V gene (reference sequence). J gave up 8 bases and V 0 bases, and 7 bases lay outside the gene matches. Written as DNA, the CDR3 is TGTGCCAGCAGCTTGGTTTTGGGGACAGGGGGTTATGAGCAGTTCTTC. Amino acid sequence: CASSLVLGTGGYEQFF.

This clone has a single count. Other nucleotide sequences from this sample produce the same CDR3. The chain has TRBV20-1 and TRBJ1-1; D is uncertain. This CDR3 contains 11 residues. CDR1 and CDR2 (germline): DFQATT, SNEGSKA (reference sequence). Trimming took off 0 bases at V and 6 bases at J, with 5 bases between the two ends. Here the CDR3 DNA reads TGCAGTGCTAGAGATCTTCCTGAAGCTTTCTTT. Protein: CSARDLPEAFF.

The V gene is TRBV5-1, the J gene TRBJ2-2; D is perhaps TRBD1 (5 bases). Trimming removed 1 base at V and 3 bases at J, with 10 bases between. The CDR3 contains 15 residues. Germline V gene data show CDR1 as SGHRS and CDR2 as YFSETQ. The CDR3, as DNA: TGCGCCAGCAGCTTGAGGGGTCCGGACACCGGGGAGCTGTTTTTT. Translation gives CASSLRGPDTGELFF. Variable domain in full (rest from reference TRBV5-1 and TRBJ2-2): KAGVTQTPRYLIKTRGQQVTLSCSPISGHRSVSWYQQTPGQGLQFLFEYFSETQRNKGNFPGRFSGRQFSNSRSEMNVSTLELGDSALYLCASSLRGPDTGELFFGEGSRLTVL.

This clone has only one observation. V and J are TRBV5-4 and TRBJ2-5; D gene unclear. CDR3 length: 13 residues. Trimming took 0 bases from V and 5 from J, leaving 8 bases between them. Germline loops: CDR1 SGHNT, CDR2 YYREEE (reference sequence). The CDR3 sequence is CASSLEVSETQYF. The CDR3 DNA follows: TGTGCCAGCAGCTTGGAGGTTTCCGAGACCCAGTACTTC. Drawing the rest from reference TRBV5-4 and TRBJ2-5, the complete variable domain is ETGVTQSPTHLIKTRGQQVTLRCSSQSGHNTVSWYQQALGQGPQFIFQYYREEENGRGNFPPRFSGLQFPNYSSELNVNALELDDSALYLCASSLEVSETQYFGPGTRLLVL.

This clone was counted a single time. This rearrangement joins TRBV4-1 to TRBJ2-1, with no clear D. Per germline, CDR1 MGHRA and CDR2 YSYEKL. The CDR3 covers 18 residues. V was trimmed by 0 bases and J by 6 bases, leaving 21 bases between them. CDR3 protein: CASSQDRFQVRPPNEQFF. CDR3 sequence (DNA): TGCGCCAGCAGCCAAGATCGTTTCCAGGTTCGTCCCCCCAATGAGCAGTTCTTC.

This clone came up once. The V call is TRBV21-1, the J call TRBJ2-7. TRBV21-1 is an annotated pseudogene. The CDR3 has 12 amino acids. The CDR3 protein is CASKGDSYEQYF. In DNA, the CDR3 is TGTGCCAGCAAGGGTGACTCCTACGAGCAGTACTTC.